This is a list of T cell receptor beta chains from one sample in a study of T-cell memory formation after mild COVID-19. Via MiXCR, TCRdb re-called the 5' RACE reads, giving one row per CDR3 protein. The sample consists of 400,000 or so distinct CDR3 sequences, around 20% of them appearing once. The sample taken for sequencing was PBMCs or a T cell subset sorted from them (not recorded which). The receptors were gathered from an adult woman who had mild COVID-19 (a few samples of this study predate the infection). Cell type and time point are not known. The CDR3 runs from the conserved cysteine through the conserved F or W. A D gene is named only where the DNA matches it firmly. Only some rows state a clone size, as once, few, many or a class for expanded clones.

V,D,J,size,DNA,CDR3
TRBV20-1,.,TRBJ2-7,.,TGCAGTGCTAGGGGCCAGGGTAACCACGAGCAGTACTTC,CSARGQGNHEQYF
TRBV7-9,.,TRBJ1-2,few,TGTGCCAGCAACCAGTTAGGGGAAAAAGGCTACACCTTC,CASNQLGEKGYTF
TRBV5-1,TRBD1,TRBJ1-2,.,TGCGCCAGCAGCTACTCCCCGGACAGGGGGCTGTACACCTTC,CASSYSPDRGLYTF
TRBV2,.,TRBJ1-6,few,TGTGCCAGCACAGCCCAGGGGCATTCACCCCTCCACTTT,CASTAQGHSPLHF
TRBV30,.,TRBJ2-1,many,TGTGCCTGGAGTAGCTGGGGGGCTTACAATGAGCAGTTCTTC,CAWSSWGAYNEQFF
TRBV11-3,.,TRBJ1-1,.,TGTGCCAGCAGCTACAGGGTTGGAGAGTGGGCTGAAGCTTTCTTT,CASSYRVGEWAEAFF
TRBV6-5,.,TRBJ2-7,few,TGTGCCAGCCGCGACGGCTACGAGCAGTACTTC,CASRDGYEQYF
TRBV3-1,TRBD2,TRBJ2-3,few,TGTGCCAGCAGCCAAGGGGGACTAGCGGGCTCTAGCACAGATACGCAGTATTTT,CASSQGGLAGSSTDTQYF
TRBV4-2,TRBD2,TRBJ2-2,few,TGTGCCAGCAGCCAAGTATCTAGCGGCCCCAACACCGGGGAGCTGTTTTTT,CASSQVSSGPNTGELFF
TRBV7-8,.,TRBJ1-2,.,TGTGCCAGCAGTCACCTCGGGACGGGTATATATGGCTACACCTTC,CASSHLGTGIYGYTF
TRBV6-1,TRBD1,TRBJ2-1,few,TGTGCCGGGGGACAGGACACCTCCTACAATGAGCAGTTCTTC,CAGGQDTSYNEQFF
TRBV7-2,.,TRBJ2-3,few,TGTGCCAGCACCCGATCATCTAGCACAGATACGCAGTATTTT,CASTRSSSTDTQYF
TRBV5-1,.,TRBJ1-6,few,TGCGCCAGCAGCTTGGAAGTGGCGGCAGGTTCACCCCTCCACTTT,CASSLEVAAGSPLHF
TRBV12-3/TRBV12-4,.,TRBJ1-6,few,TGTGCCAGCAGTTTAGCGATGACATCCTATTCACCCCTCCACTTT,CASSLAMTSYSPLHF
TRBV5-1,.,TRBJ1-2,.,TGCGCCAGCAGCTTGGGCCGGACAGCTGCTGGCTACACCTTC,CASSLGRTAAGYTF
TRBV20-1,TRBD1,TRBJ2-1,few,TGCAGTGCGAGTACAGGGGGCGACTACAATGAGCAGTTCTTC,CSASTGGDYNEQFF
TRBV5-1,.,TRBJ2-7,.,TGCGCCAGCAGCGAAGTGGACAGCTCCTACGAGCAGTACTTC,CASSEVDSSYEQYF
TRBV29-1,.,TRBJ2-3,.,TGCAGCGCTTCCGAAACAGATACGCAGTATTTT,CSASETDTQYF
TRBV30,TRBD2,TRBJ2-7,.,TGTGCCTGGAGTCCCGGGACTAGTCGGTCCTACGAGCAGTACTTC,CAWSPGTSRSYEQYF
TRBV5-1,.,TRBJ1-1,few,TGCGCCAGCAGCCTAAGGTGGGCAGGGAATGAAGCTTTCTTT,CASSLRWAGNEAFF
TRBV5-5,.,TRBJ2-7,.,TGTGCCAGCGCGGGACAGCCAACCTACGAGCAGTACTTC,CASAGQPTYEQYF
TRBV7-9,TRBD1,TRBJ1-4,.,TGTGCCAGCAGCGGGGACAGGGGGGACGAAAAACTGTTTTTT,CASSGDRGDEKLFF
TRBV7-9,.,TRBJ2-1,.,TGTGCCAGCAGCTTTGGGGACAATGAGCAGTTCTTC,CASSFGDNEQFF
TRBV12-5,.,TRBJ1-1,.,TGTGCTAGTGGTTTGGTCCCTCTCGGTTTGAGGAAACCAACGTATGGCACTGAAGCTTTCTTT,CASGLVPLGLRKPTYGTEAFF
TRBV7-2,TRBD2,TRBJ2-5,few,TGTGCCAGCAGCGTGGGACTAGCGGAAGAGACCCAGTACTTC,CASSVGLAEETQYF
TRBV7-3,.,TRBJ1-1,.,TGTGCCAGCAGCCCAAATGGGGGGGCTGAAGCTTTCTTT,CASSPNGGAEAFF
TRBV7-9,TRBD2,TRBJ2-7,few,TGTGCCAGCAGCTTAAGGGTAGCGGGGGGATACGAGCAGTACTTC,CASSLRVAGGYEQYF